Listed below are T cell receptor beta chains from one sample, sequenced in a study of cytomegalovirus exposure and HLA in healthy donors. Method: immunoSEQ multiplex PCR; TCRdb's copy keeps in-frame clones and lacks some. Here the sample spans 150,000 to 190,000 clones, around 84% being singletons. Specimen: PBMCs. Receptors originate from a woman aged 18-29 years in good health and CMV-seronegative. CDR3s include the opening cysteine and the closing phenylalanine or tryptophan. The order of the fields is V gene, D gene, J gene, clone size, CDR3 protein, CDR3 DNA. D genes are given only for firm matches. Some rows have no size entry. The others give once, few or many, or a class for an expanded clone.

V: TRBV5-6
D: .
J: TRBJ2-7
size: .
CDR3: CASSLAHYEQYF
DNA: TGTGCCAGCAGCTTGGCACACTACGAGCAGTACTTC

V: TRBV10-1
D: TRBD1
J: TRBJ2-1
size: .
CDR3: CASSDSGTDFNEQFF
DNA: TGCGCCAGCAGTGACTCCGGGACAGACTTCAATGAGCAGTTCTTC

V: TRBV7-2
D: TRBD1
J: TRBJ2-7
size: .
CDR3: CASSSLPGQGTYEQYF
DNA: TGTGCCAGCAGCTCACTTCCCGGACAGGGGACCTACGAGCAGTACTTC

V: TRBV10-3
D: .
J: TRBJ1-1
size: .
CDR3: CAIGRNTEAFF
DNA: TGTGCCATCGGTAGGAACACTGAAGCTTTCTTT

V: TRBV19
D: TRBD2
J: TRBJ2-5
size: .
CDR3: CASSGTSGGFETQYF
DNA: TGTGCCAGTAGTGGTACTAGCGGGGGGTTTGAGACCCAGTACTTC

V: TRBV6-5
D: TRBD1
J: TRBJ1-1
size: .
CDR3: CASRTWTGLNTEAFF
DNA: TGTGCCAGCAGAACCTGGACAGGATTGAACACTGAAGCTTTCTTT

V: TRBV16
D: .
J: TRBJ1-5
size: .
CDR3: CASSQRQNNQPQHF
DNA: TGTGCCAGCAGCCAAAGACAGAACAATCAGCCCCAGCATTTT

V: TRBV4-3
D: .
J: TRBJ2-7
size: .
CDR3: CASSQVWGGGDEQYF
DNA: TGCGCCAGCAGCCAAGTGTGGGGGGGCGGGGACGAGCAGTACTTC

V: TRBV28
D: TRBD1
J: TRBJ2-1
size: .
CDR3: CASSLQGVGTMVGEQFF
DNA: TGTGCCAGCAGTTTACAGGGGGTTGGTACCATGGTGGGTGAGCAGTTCTTC

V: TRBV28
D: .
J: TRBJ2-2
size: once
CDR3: CASSSTNTGELFF
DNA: TGTGCCAGCAGTTCCACGAACACCGGGGAGCTGTTTTTT

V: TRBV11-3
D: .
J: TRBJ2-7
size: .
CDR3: CASSPVPSGSHEQYF
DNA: TGTGCCAGCAGCCCAGTCCCCTCCGGGTCCCACGAGCAGTACTTC

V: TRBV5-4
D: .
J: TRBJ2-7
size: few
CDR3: CASSPSARPYEQYF
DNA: TGTGCCAGCAGCCCATCAGCGAGGCCCTACGAGCAGTACTTC

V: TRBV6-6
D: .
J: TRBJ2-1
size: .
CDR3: CASSYELSSYNEQFF
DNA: TGTGCCAGCAGTTACGAACTAAGCTCCTACAATGAGCAGTTCTTC

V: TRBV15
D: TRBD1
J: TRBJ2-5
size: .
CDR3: CATSRDQRQGKAETQYF
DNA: TGTGCCACCAGCAGAGATCAGAGACAGGGGAAGGCAGAGACCCAGTACTTC

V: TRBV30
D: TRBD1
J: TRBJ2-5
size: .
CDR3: CAWRTGDFQETQYF
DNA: TGTGCCTGGAGGACAGGGGACTTCCAAGAGACCCAGTACTTC

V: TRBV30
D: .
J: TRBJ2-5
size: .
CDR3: CAWSGRGPQETQYF
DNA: TGTGCCTGGAGCGGGAGGGGGCCACAAGAGACCCAGTACTTC

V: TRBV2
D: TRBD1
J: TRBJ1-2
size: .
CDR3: CASSDDRGFYGYTF
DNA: TGTGCCAGCAGTGATGACAGGGGTTTCTATGGCTACACCTTC

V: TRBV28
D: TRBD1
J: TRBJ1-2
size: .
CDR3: CASTPGDRVFDGYTF
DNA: TGTGCCAGCACCCCAGGGGACAGGGTTTTTGATGGCTACACCTTC

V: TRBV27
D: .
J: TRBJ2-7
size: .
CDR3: CASSPRRKNYEQYF
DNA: TGTGCCAGCAGTCCCCGCAGAAAAAACTACGAGCAGTACTTC

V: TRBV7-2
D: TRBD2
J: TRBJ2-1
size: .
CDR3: CASSLAGLAGGDEQFF
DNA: TGTGCCAGCAGCTTAGCGGGACTAGCGGGGGGTGATGAGCAGTTCTTC

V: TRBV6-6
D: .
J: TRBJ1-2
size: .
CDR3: CASSSHSGDGYTF
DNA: TGTGCCAGCAGTTCCCACTCAGGGGATGGCTACACCTTC

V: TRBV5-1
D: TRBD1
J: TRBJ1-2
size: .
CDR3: CASSFDTGVYGYTF
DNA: TGCGCCAGCAGCTTCGACACAGGGGTCTATGGCTACACCTTC

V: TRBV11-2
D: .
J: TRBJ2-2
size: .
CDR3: CAGHQGTGELFF
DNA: TGTGCCGGACACCAGGGCACCGGGGAGCTGTTTTTT

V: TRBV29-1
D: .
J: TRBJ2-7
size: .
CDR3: CSVPQGGSYEQYF
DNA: TGCAGCGTTCCCCAGGGTGGCAGCTACGAGCAGTACTTC

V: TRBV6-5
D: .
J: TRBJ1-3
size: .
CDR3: CASSYGGASSGNTIYF
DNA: TGTGCCAGCAGTTACGGCGGTGCAAGCTCTGGAAACACCATATATTTT

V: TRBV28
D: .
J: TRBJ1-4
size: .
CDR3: CASTLRQGTNEKLFF
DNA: TGTGCCAGCACCCTCAGGCAGGGTACTAATGAAAAACTGTTTTTT

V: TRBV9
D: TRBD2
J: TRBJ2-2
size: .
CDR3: CASSASQSAGGPTGELFF
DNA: TGTGCCAGCAGCGCTTCCCAATCAGCGGGAGGCCCCACCGGGGAGCTGTTTTTT

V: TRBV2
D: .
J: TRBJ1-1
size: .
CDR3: CTSSTRGSRTEAFF
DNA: TGTACCAGCAGCACCAGGGGATCCCGGACTGAAGCTTTCTTT

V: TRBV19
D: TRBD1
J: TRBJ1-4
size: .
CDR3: CASRLITGGPEKLFF
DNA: TGTGCCAGTAGGTTGATCACAGGGGGACCTGAAAAACTGTTTTTT

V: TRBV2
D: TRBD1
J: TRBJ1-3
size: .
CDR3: CAGRDSSGNTIYF
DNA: TGTGCCGGTAGGGACAGCTCTGGAAACACCATATATTTT

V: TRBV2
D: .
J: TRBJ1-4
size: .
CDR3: CASSANREKLFF
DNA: TGTGCCAGCAGTGCGAACCGGGAAAAACTGTTTTTT

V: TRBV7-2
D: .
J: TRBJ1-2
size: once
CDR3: CASSSLGFDYGYTF
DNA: TGTGCCAGCAGCTCGCTCGGTTTCGACTATGGCTACACCTTC

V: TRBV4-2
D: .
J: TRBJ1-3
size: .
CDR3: CASSQDGGSGNTIYF
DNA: TGTGCCAGCAGCCAAGATGGCGGATCTGGAAACACCATATATTTT

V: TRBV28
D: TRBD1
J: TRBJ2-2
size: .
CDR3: CASSWTGDTGELFF
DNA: TGTGCCAGCAGCTGGACAGGGGACACCGGGGAGCTGTTTTTT

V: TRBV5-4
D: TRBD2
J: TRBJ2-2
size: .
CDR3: CASRPTHGGALSGELFF
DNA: TGTGCCAGCAGGCCCACCCACGGGGGGGCACTATCCGGGGAGCTGTTTTTT

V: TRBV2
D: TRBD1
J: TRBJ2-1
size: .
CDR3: CASSEDWTGQFF
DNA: TGTGCCAGCAGTGAAGACTGGACAGGGCAGTTCTTC

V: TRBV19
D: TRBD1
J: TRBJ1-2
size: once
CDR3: CASSSNGDRTYGYTF
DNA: TGTGCCAGTAGTAGTAATGGGGACAGGACCTATGGCTACACCTTC

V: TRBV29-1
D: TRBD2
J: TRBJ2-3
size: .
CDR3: CSVEELAGGGDTQYF
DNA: TGCAGCGTTGAAGAGCTAGCGGGAGGGGGAGATACGCAGTATTTT

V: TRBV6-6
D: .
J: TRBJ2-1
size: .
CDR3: CATDRYNEQFF
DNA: TGTGCCACCGATCGGTACAATGAGCAGTTCTTC

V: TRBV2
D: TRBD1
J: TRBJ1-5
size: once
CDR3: CASSQPGQGRQPQHF
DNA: TGTGCCAGCAGTCAACCGGGACAGGGTCGTCAGCCCCAGCATTTT

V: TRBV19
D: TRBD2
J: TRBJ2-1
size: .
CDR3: CASSASGTAYNEQFF
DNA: TGTGCCAGTAGTGCTAGCGGGACCGCCTACAATGAGCAGTTCTTC

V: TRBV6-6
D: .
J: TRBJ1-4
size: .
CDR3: CASRVSLQGRREKLFF
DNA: TGTGCCAGCAGAGTCTCCCTACAGGGACGGCGTGAAAAACTGTTTTTT

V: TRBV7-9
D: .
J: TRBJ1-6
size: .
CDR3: CASSKLGEGGPLGF
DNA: TGTGCCAGCAGCAAATTAGGGGAGGGGGGCCCCCTCGGCTTT

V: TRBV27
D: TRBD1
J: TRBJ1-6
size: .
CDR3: CASSWTGGRSYNSPLHF
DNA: TGTGCCAGCAGTTGGACAGGGGGCCGTTCCTATAATTCACCCCTCCACTTT

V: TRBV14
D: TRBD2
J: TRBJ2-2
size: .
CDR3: CASSPGTSGLTGELFF
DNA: TGTGCCAGCAGCCCCGGGACTAGCGGGCTCACCGGGGAGCTGTTTTTT

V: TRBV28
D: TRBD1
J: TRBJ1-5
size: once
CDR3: CASSTPGTVSNQPQHF
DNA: TGTGCCAGCAGTACGCCCGGGACAGTTAGCAATCAGCCCCAGCATTTT

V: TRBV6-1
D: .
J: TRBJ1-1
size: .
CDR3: CASSAGPLSEAFF
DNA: TGTGCCAGCAGCGCGGGACCCCTCTCCGAAGCTTTCTTT

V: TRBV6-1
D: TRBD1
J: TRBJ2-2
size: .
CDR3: CASRQGVTGELFF
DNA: TGTGCCTCCAGACAGGGGGTAACCGGGGAGCTGTTTTTT

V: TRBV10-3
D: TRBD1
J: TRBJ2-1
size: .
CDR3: CATHGQGARGEQFF
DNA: TGTGCCACCCACGGACAGGGGGCCAGGGGTGAGCAGTTCTTC

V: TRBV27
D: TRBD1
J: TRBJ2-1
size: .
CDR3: CASSWDRSGGEQFF
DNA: TGTGCCAGCAGTTGGGACAGGAGCGGTGGTGAGCAGTTCTTC

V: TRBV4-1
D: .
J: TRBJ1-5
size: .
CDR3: CASSQDWVNWGGNQPQHF
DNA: TGCGCCAGCAGCCAAGATTGGGTAAACTGGGGGGGAAACCAGCCCCAGCATTTT

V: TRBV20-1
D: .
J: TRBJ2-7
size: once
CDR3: CSTPIGNEQYF
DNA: TGCAGTACTCCGATCGGGAACGAGCAGTACTTC

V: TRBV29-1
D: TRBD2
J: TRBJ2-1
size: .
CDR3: CSAGTSGPNEQFF
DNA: TGCAGCGCCGGGACTAGCGGACCCAATGAGCAGTTCTTC